This T cell receptor beta chain stems from a study of technical replicates of blood from a handful of donors. The germline V gene encodes CDR1 MNHEY and CDR2 SVGAGI. Trimming cost V 0 bases and J 7 bases, with 12 bases left between them. This CDR3 spans 14 amino acids. Only in-frame clones appear in the TCRdb table, and some are missing; sequencing was by immunoSEQ multiplex PCR. The sample includes over 50,000 clones, 93% seen only once; the top ten take 4.2%. The V gene is TRBV6-5, the J gene TRBJ1-2, with TRBD1 as a possible D gene (5 bases). The TCR originated in a human donor in good health. Some clones in this sample may be carry-over from other donors' samples. What was sequenced was PBMCs. CDR3 region: CASSYSSVGAGYTF. The CDR3 region has the DNA TGTGCCAGCAGTTACTCGAGTGTAGGGGCTGGCTACACCTTC.